Given below is one T cell receptor (beta chain) in context. The target antigen is unknown. Corrective cardiac surgery supplied the resected thymus tissue. Congenital heart defects were the reason for the corrective surgery that the donors, healthy Finnish infants, were having. The entry originates in a study of human thymus T cells. Whole-study findings and limits: Thymic repertoires of unrelated individuals were reported in related research to overlap highly. Thymic and blood repertoires appeared to show biased V and J gene usage.

The germline V gene has CDR1 MNHEY and CDR2 SVGAGI. This CDR3 comprises 15 residues. The V and J ends lost 7 bases and 4 bases, in that order; junction bases with no gene match: 8. Sequenced by immunoSEQ multiplex PCR; TCRdb stores in-frame clones only, minus some. The table records some 120,000 clones, just under 95% of them present only once. This TCR came from a boy under two years old with a congenital heart defect but otherwise immunologically healthy. This sequence joins TRBV6-5 and TRBJ2-1; TRBD2 aligns across 9 bases. The material sequenced was thymus tissue. DNA of the CDR3: TGTGCCAGCAACCGCGGGGGGGCATCGTACAATGAGCAGTTCTTC. This translates into CASNRGGASYNEQFF.